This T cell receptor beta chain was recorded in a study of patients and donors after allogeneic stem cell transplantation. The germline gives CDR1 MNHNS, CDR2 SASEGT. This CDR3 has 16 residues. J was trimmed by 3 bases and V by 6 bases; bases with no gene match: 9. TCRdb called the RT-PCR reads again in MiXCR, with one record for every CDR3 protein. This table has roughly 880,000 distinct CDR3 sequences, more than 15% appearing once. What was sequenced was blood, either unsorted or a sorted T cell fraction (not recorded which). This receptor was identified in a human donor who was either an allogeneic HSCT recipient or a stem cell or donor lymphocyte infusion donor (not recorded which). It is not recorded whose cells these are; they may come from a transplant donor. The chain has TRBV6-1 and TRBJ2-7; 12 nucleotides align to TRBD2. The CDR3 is CASRTSGLAGIYEQYF. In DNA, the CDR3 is TGTGCCAGCAGAACATCCGGACTAGCGGGGATCTACGAGCAGTACTTC.